This passage covers 31 T cell receptor beta chains from one sample sequenced in a study of blood T cell repertoires in COVID-19. The table came from immunoSEQ multiplex PCR; TCRdb's copy has only in-frame clones and leaves some out. Here the sample spans 210,000 or so clones, roughly 81% being singletons. The sample was peripheral blood. The receptors come from a woman between 50 and 59 years old with active or convalescent COVID-19.

This clone has a handful of counts. This chain joins TRBV19 and TRBJ2-5, with TRBD1 identical over 7 bases. Trimming removed 4 bases from V and 0 bases from J; junction bases left unmatched: 8. Germline assignment: CDR1 LNHDA and CDR2 SQIVND (reference sequence). The CDR3 extends over 16 amino acids. The CDR3 nucleotides are TGTGCCAGTAGTACCCAGCGACAGGGAGACCAAGAGACCCAGTACTTC. Amino acid sequence: CASSTQRQGDQETQYF.

V usage is TRBV7-2 and J usage is TRBJ1-2, with D tentatively TRBD1 (5 bases). The ends were cut back, 11 bases at V and 7 bases at J, with 17 bases in the middle. Germline V gene data show CDR1 as SGHTA and CDR2 as FQGNSA. This CDR3 is 12 amino acids long. DNA for the CDR3: TGTGCCCGCCCAGGAGGGGCCGTTGGCTACACCTTC. Protein product: CARPGGAVGYTF.

The rearrangement links TRBV19 to TRBJ1-5; TRBD1 agrees at 7 bases. Germline CDR1 and CDR2: LNHDA and SQIVND (reference sequence). Trimming cost V 4 bases and J 4 bases; bases outside gene matches: 4. This CDR3 has 14 amino acids. The CDR3 loop is CASSTTGSNQPQHF. CDR3 sequence (DNA): TGTGCCAGTAGTACGACAGGGTCTAATCAGCCCCAGCATTTT.

The V call is TRBV11-2, the J call TRBJ2-6; the D is unclear. The CDR3 is 18 residues long. Per the germline V gene, CDR1 is SGHAT and CDR2 is FQNNGV. V was shortened by 2 bases and J by 0 bases, with 14 bases between the two germline ends. Here the CDR3 DNA reads TGTGCCAGCAGCTTACGGTTAGAGGTTCTCTCTGGGGCCAACGTCCTGACTTTC. Its translation: CASSLRLEVLSGANVLTF.

V and J are TRBV5-3 and TRBJ2-3; a weak D match, TRBD1 (6 bases). TRBV5-3 is assigned to the ORF class and has an uncertain function. The CDR3 covers 17 residues. Trimming removed 1 base from V and 0 bases from J, with 15 bases in between. As DNA, the CDR3 is TGTGCCAGAAGCTTGCCCAAAACCAGGGGAAGCACAGATACGCAGTATTTT. This gives the protein CARSLPKTRGSTDTQYF.

The chain links TRBV11-2 to TRBJ2-5, with D perhaps matching TRBD2 (5 bases). With 4 bases removed from V and 5 bases from J, the gap between germline ends came to 11 bases. Germline V CDR1 and CDR2: SGHAT, FQNNGV. This CDR3 comprises 13 residues. The CDR3 DNA follows: TGTGCCAGCAGCTCCGGGATCGGGGAGACCCAGTACTTC. It specifies CASSSGIGETQYF.

This chain uses TRBV18 with TRBJ1-4, with 8 bases matching TRBD1. This CDR3 is 13 amino acids long. Looked up from germline, CDR1 is KGHSH and CDR2 is LQKENI. Germline trimming cut 2 bases from V and 7 bases from J; bases unmatched to any gene: 0. The CDR3 DNA reads as TGTGCCAGCTCACCAGACAGGGGTGAAAAACTGTTTTTT. Translation gives CASSPDRGEKLFF.

This chain uses TRBV19 with TRBJ1-2; 8 bases map to TRBD1. The V gene end was trimmed by 5 bases and the J gene end by 3 bases; junction bases not matched to a gene: 5. In germline, CDR1 is LNHDA, CDR2 SQIVND (reference sequence). This CDR3 has 14 residues. CDR3 in DNA: TGTGCCAGTAGTCTCAGGGGGCTCGACTATGGCTACACCTTC. This gives the protein CASSLRGLDYGYTF.

The rearrangement joins TRBV9 to TRBJ2-5; D ambiguous. The CDR3 length is 13 residues. CDR1 and CDR2 from the germline V gene are SGDLS and YYNGEE. V lost 0 bases and J lost 5, with 8 bases in between. The CDR3 sequence is CASSVGDRETQYF. CDR3 in DNA: TGTGCCAGCAGCGTAGGTGATCGGGAGACCCAGTACTTC.

The rearrangement uses TRBV19 and TRBJ2-6; D might be TRBD1 (5 bases). Trimming took 4 bases from V and 0 from J, leaving 16 bases between them. The CDR3 sequence is 18 residues long. CDR1 and CDR2 (germline): LNHDA, SQIVND (reference sequence). In DNA, the CDR3 is TGTGCCAGTAGTACCCGAATTGGACACCTCTCTGGGGCCAACGTCCTGACTTTC. The encoded protein is CASSTRIGHLSGANVLTF.

The chain links TRBV4-2 to TRBJ2-7, with a weak D call TRBD1 (5 bases). The CDR3 runs 13 residues. Germline V gives CDR1 LGHNA, CDR2 YNFKEQ. V lost 4 bases to trimming and J lost 1 base, with 8 bases between them. Here the CDR3 DNA reads TGTGCCAGCAGCCGACAGAGTTCCTACGAGCAGTACTTC. Protein product: CASSRQSSYEQYF.

The rearrangement uses TRBV11-2 and TRBJ1-1; 8 bases align to TRBD1. Germline V gene lookup returns CDR1 SGHAT and CDR2 FQNNGV. V dropped 2 bases and J dropped 1; count of bases not matched to a gene: 6. CDR3 length: 16 residues. The CDR3 region has the DNA TGTGCCAGCAGCTTACCAGGGGGCGTAAAGAACACTGAAGCTTTCTTT. This translates into CASSLPGGVKNTEAFF.

The chain recombines TRBV3-1 (or the pseudogene TRBV3-2) with TRBJ1-2, with no clear D. The V and J ends lost 1 base and 7 bases respectively, with 16 bases between them. The CDR3 runs to 15 residues. Germline CDR1 and CDR2: LGHDT and YNNKEL (reference sequence). The CDR3 DNA follows: TGTGCCAGCAGCCAAGCCTTTTTAACCGGTGGTGGCTACACCTTC. As protein: CASSQAFLTGGGYTF.

The sample holds one count of this clone. The chain joins TRBV27 to TRBJ2-1; D gene ambiguous. V lost 7 bases, J lost 6 bases, and 13 bases lay in between. Per germline, CDR1 MNHEY and CDR2 SMNVEV (reference sequence). The CDR3 runs to 13 residues. The CDR3: CASISLGRNEQFF. The CDR3 nucleotides are TGTGCCAGCATTTCCCTAGGCCGCAATGAGCAGTTCTTC.

The chain employs TRBV7-9 and TRBJ2-1; unclear D gene. The length of the CDR3 is 14 residues. The V and J ends lost 5 bases and 0 bases respectively, with 8 bases between them. Germline assignment: CDR1 SEHNR and CDR2 FQNEAQ (reference sequence). The CDR3 DNA follows: TGTGCCAGCAGCCGCCGGGTCTCCTACAATGAGCAGTTCTTC. Residues: CASSRRVSYNEQFF.

The rearrangement joins TRBV3-1 (or the pseudogene TRBV3-2) to TRBJ2-2; weak D call: TRBD2 (6 bases). The V gene's germline CDR1 is LGHDT and CDR2 YNNKEL (reference sequence). Trimming took 4 bases from V and 5 from J, leaving 14 bases between them. CDR3 length: 15 amino acids. In nucleotides, the CDR3 is TGTGCCAGCAGCCCCTCTGGCGGGGTAACCGGGGAGCTGTTTTTT. Protein: CASSPSGGVTGELFF.

A single count supports this clone. This chain connects TRBV5-1 to TRBJ1-2; D is unresolved. The CDR3 totals 13 residues. The germline V gene encodes CDR1 SGHRS and CDR2 YFSETQ. V gave up 1 base and J gave up 8 bases, with 12 bases separating them. In nucleotides, the CDR3 is TGCGCCAGCAGCTTGAACAGCCAGTGGGGCTACACCTTC. This codes for CASSLNSQWGYTF. The variable domain in full, with the rest retrieved from reference TRBV5-1 and TRBJ1-2, is KAGVTQTPRYLIKTRGQQVTLSCSPISGHRSVSWYQQTPGQGLQFLFEYFSETQRNKGNFPGRFSGRQFSNSRSEMNVSTLELGDSALYLCASSLNSQWGYTFGSGTRLTVV.

The V and J genes are TRBV24-1 and TRBJ1-5; 7 bases map to TRBD1. After removal of 3 bases from V and 2 bases from J, the junction contained 6 bases not matched to a gene. This CDR3 is 16 amino acids long. In germline, CDR1 is KGHDR, CDR2 SFDVKD. The CDR3 DNA sequence: TGTGCCACCAGTGATGCAAGACAGGGACGCAATCAGCCCCAGCATTTT. The encoded protein is CATSDARQGRNQPQHF.

This clone was seen ten or more times. This chain links TRBV25-1 with TRBJ2-6; no clear D gene. Germline loops: CDR1 MGHDK, CDR2 SYGVNS. V was shortened by 3 bases and J by 0 bases, with 3 bases between the two germline ends. The CDR3 extends over 14 amino acids. The CDR3 DNA is TGTGCCAGCAGTGACTTCTCTGGGGCCAACGTCCTGACTTTC. Amino acids: CASSDFSGANVLTF. The full variable domain, its missing parts supplied by reference TRBV25-1 and TRBJ2-6, is EADIYQTPRYLVIGTGKKITLECSQTMGHDKMYWYQQDPGMELHLIHYSYGVNSTEKGDLSSESTVSRIRTEHFPLTLESARPSHTSQYLCASSDFSGANVLTFGAGSRLTVL.

The chain joins TRBV10-1 to TRBJ2-2, with a possible D match to TRBD1 (5 bases). The CDR3 contains 12 residues. Germline V gives CDR1 WNHNN, CDR2 SYGVQD (reference sequence). V was trimmed by 8 bases and J by 2 bases, leaving 6 bases between them. The CDR3, as DNA: TGCGCCAGCGGGGCAAACACCGGGGAGCTGTTTTTT. Encoded protein: CASGANTGELFF.

This chain links TRBV4-2 with TRBJ2-6, with a possible D match to TRBD1 (7 bases). The CDR3 length is 17 residues. Germline CDR1 LGHNA, CDR2 YNFKEQ. Trimming left V 1 base short and J 3 bases short, with 13 bases between. The CDR3 reads CASSQGQGGLGANVLTF. The CDR3 DNA follows: TGTGCCAGCAGCCAAGGACAGGGAGGTCTTGGGGCCAACGTCCTGACTTTC.

The chain recombines TRBV5-5 with TRBJ1-5, with D tentatively TRBD1 (6 bases). CDR3 size: 15 residues. Trimming pared 3 bases from V and 3 bases from J, leaving 13 bases between. From germline, CDR1 is SGHKS and CDR2 YYEKEE (reference sequence). CDR3 amino acids: CASSWSGAPNQPQHF. The CDR3 nucleotides are TGTGCCAGCAGCTGGTCAGGGGCACCCAATCAGCCCCAGCATTTT.

The rearrangement links TRBV24-1 to TRBJ2-7, with a tentative D call TRBD2 (6 bases). Per germline, CDR1 KGHDR and CDR2 SFDVKD. The CDR3 is made up of 14 amino acids. V dropped 7 bases and J dropped 9 bases, with 21 bases sitting between them. CDR3 nucleotides: TGTGCCACCAGACGAGTTGGGAGGAAGGCAGGGCAGTACGTC. It translates to CATRRVGRKAGQYV.

V is TRBV10-2 and J is TRBJ1-4; D not certain. V was cut by 7 bases and J by 5 bases, with 11 bases left in between. Germline V gives CDR1 WSHSY, CDR2 SAAADI. The CDR3 consists of 13 residues. The CDR3 DNA reads TGCGCCAGCACCGAACACCTGAATGAAAAACTGTTTTTT. Translated, it gives CASTEHLNEKLFF.

This chain uses TRBV10-3 with TRBJ1-1; D perhaps matches TRBD1 (5 bases). The V and J ends lost 8 bases and 3 bases respectively, with 13 bases between them. CDR3 length: 13 residues. CDR1 is ENHRY and CDR2 is SYGVKD in the germline V gene. CDR3 sequence (DNA): TGTGCCATCGGCGGCAGGGCGGACACTGAAGCTTTCTTT. Its protein is CAIGGRADTEAFF.

The CDR3 sequence: CASYSPGRDYGYTF. In nucleotides, the CDR3 is TGCGCCAGCTACTCCCCAGGGAGGGACTATGGCTACACCTTC. The V and J genes are TRBV10-2 and TRBJ1-2; a weak D match, TRBD1 (5 bases). Trimming cost V 8 bases and J 3 bases, with 16 bases left between them. This CDR3 is built from 14 residues. Germline V lookup: CDR1 WSHSY, CDR2 SAAADI.

This rearrangement joins TRBV2 to TRBJ1-6; no reliable D call. The germline V gene encodes CDR1 SNHLY and CDR2 FYNNEI. The length of the CDR3 is 13 residues. Trimming removed 6 bases from V and 7 bases from J, with 10 bases in between. The CDR3 here is CASRRDNNSPLHF. DNA for the CDR3: TGTGCCAGCAGGCGGGATAACAATTCACCCCTCCACTTT.

The chain employs TRBV28 and TRBJ1-2; 10 nucleotides align to TRBD1. The germline V gene encodes CDR1 MDHEN and CDR2 SYDVKM. Germline trimming cut 6 bases from V and 8 bases from J; bases unmatched to any gene: 9. This CDR3 comprises 14 residues. The CDR3 nucleotides are TGTGCCAGCAGAGCCAGACAGGGGGCTTGGGGCTACACCTTC. This sequence encodes CASRARQGAWGYTF.

CDR3 sequence: CASSSGQGDTQYF. The DNA for the CDR3 is TGTGCCAGCAGCTCTGGACAGGGGGATACGCAGTATTTT. The rearrangement links TRBV7-7 to TRBJ2-3; 9 bases fit TRBD1. After removal of 4 bases from V and 6 bases from J, the junction contained 2 bases not matched to a gene. Germline CDR1 SSHAT, CDR2 FNYEAQ (reference sequence). The CDR3 is 13 residues long.

The chain recombines TRBV7-2 with TRBJ1-2, with 7 bases matching TRBD1. This CDR3 has 14 residues. Germline V gives CDR1 SGHTA, CDR2 FQGNSA. The V gene end was trimmed by 4 bases and the J gene end by 3 bases; junction bases not matched to a gene: 5. The CDR3, as DNA: TGTGCCAGCAGCTCCAGACAGGGACACTATGGCTACACCTTC. It specifies CASSSRQGHYGYTF.

The chain links TRBV2 to TRBJ1-2; D gene uncertain. The CDR3 is 12 amino acids. Trimming shortened V by 10 bases and J by 0 bases, and 9 bases separated the two germline ends. CDR1 is SNHLY and CDR2 is FYNNEI in the germline V gene. DNA for the CDR3: TGTGCCACCGGCGGGTCTAACTATGGCTACACCTTC. Translating gives CATGGSNYGYTF.